The rows below give T cell receptor beta chains drawn from one sample of a study of cytomegalovirus exposure and HLA in healthy donors. Libraries were prepared by immunoSEQ multiplex PCR; TCRdb keeps only in-frame clonotypes and omits some of them. Here the sample spans 150,000 to 250,000 clones, 70% to 85% being singletons. The sample comprised PBMCs. These receptors all come from a boy aged 2 to 10 in good health and CMV-seronegative. Both conserved end residues are part of each CDR3. The D gene is left open where the match is weak. Clone size is not always given. Where it is, it says once, few, many or a class for expanded clones.

v_call	j_call	d_call	clone_size	cdr3_aa	cdr3_nt
TRBV29-1	TRBJ1-2	TRBD1	-	CSVRDRLSGYTF	TGCAGCGTCCGGGACAGGCTCTCTGGCTACACCTTC
TRBV27	TRBJ2-1	-	few	CASTPGSLGNEQFF	TGTGCCAGCACCCCAGGGTCTCTGGGCAATGAGCAGTTCTTC
TRBV7-2	TRBJ1-2	-	once	CAGSSGNPGQEDYTF	TGTGCCGGCAGCTCCGGGAACCCGGGTCAAGAGGACTACACCTTC
TRBV5-4	TRBJ2-7	TRBD1	-	CASSTRTGAYEQYF	TGTGCCAGCAGCACGAGGACAGGGGCCTACGAGCAGTACTTC
TRBV6-5	TRBJ2-1	-	-	CASSPLLEYNEQFF	TGTGCCAGCAGTCCCTTACTCGAGTACAATGAGCAGTTCTTC
TRBV14	TRBJ1-6	TRBD1	once	CASSPRQGELYNSPLHF	TGTGCCAGCAGCCCCCGACAGGGGGAACTCTATAATTCACCCCTCCACTTT
TRBV5-1	TRBJ1-1	-	few	CASSLARGTGEAFF	TGCGCCAGCAGCTTGGCGCGGGGGACGGGAGAAGCTTTCTTT
TRBV7-2	TRBJ2-1	TRBD2	-	CASSLGQGRGGTHNEQFF	TGTGCCAGCAGCTTAGGGCAAGGGCGCGGGGGGACCCACAATGAGCAGTTCTTC
TRBV5-1	TRBJ2-1	TRBD2	-	CASSSAGGSYNEQFF	TGCGCCAGCAGCTCGGCGGGAGGCTCATACAATGAGCAGTTCTTC
TRBV7-9	TRBJ1-1	-	-	CASSPWGPGSGTEAFF	TGTGCCAGCAGCCCCTGGGGGCCCGGGTCCGGCACTGAAGCTTTCTTT
TRBV10-3	TRBJ2-7	TRBD1	-	CAISESGTGGDEQYF	TGTGCCATCAGTGAGTCGGGGACAGGGGGGGACGAGCAGTACTTC
TRBV11-2	TRBJ1-5	-	-	CASSLGGGQPQHF	TGTGCCAGCAGCTTGGGGGGGGGTCAGCCCCAGCATTTT
TRBV5-3	TRBJ2-7	TRBD2	few	CARSLAPGGPALSYEQYF	TGTGCCAGAAGCTTGGCCCCGGGGGGGCCAGCCCTTTCCTACGAGCAGTACTTC
TRBV25-1	TRBJ2-7	TRBD2	-	CASSDASGGKDEQYF	TGTGCCAGCAGTGATGCTAGCGGGGGAAAGGACGAGCAGTACTTC
TRBV19	TRBJ2-2	-	-	CASSLGSGANTGELFF	TGTGCCAGTAGTCTAGGCTCGGGGGCGAACACCGGGGAGCTGTTTTTT
TRBV18	TRBJ2-7	TRBD1	-	CASSPTGLGISPEQYF	TGTGCCAGCTCGCCGACAGGGTTAGGCATCTCACCGGAGCAGTACTTC
TRBV6-5	TRBJ2-7	TRBD1	-	CASSTPGQGMYEQYF	TGTGCCAGCAGTACGCCGGGACAGGGGATGTACGAGCAGTACTTC
TRBV6-5	TRBJ2-3	-	-	CASSYWPGSTDTQYF	TGTGCCAGCAGTTACTGGCCAGGTTCCACAGATACGCAGTATTTT
TRBV25-1	TRBJ2-5	TRBD2	few	CASSEQSGVETQYF	TGTGCCAGCAGTGAACAAAGCGGGGTAGAGACCCAGTACTTC
TRBV6-5	TRBJ2-1	-	-	CASSYNPPGNEQFF	TGTGCCAGCAGTTATAACCCCCCCGGGAATGAGCAGTTCTTC
TRBV19	TRBJ1-2	TRBD1	-	CASRQGIIPNYGYTF	TGTGCCAGCCGACAGGGAATTATTCCTAACTATGGCTACACCTTC
TRBV4-3	TRBJ1-2	-	-	CASTPGQDYGYTF	TGCGCCAGCACCCCTGGCCAAGACTATGGCTACACCTTC
TRBV7-9	TRBJ2-3	-	-	CASSLGLWAEDTQYF	TGTGCCAGCAGCTTAGGCCTATGGGCCGAGGATACGCAGTATTTT